A single sample is the source of the 20 T cell receptor beta chains below, sequenced in a study of cytomegalovirus exposure and HLA in healthy donors. The PCR ran on 60 Vbeta and 13 Jbeta primers. The data were produced by immunoSEQ multiplex PCR, yet TCRdb's version contains in-frame clones alone and is incomplete. The sample carries 100,000 to 150,000 clones, around 78% recorded once. The specimen was PBMCs. These receptors originate from a woman in her forties in good health and CMV-seronegative.

This clone showed up just a few times. The V gene is TRBV19, the J gene TRBJ1-2; the D is unclear. Per germline, CDR1 LNHDA and CDR2 SQIVND (reference sequence). The V end lost 1 base, the J end lost 3 bases, and 6 bases lay between the germline ends. The CDR3 is 13 residues long. The CDR3 loop is CASSIAEYYGYTF. CDR3 sequence (DNA): TGTGCCAGTAGTATAGCCGAGTACTATGGCTACACCTTC.

The chain couples TRBV4-3 to TRBJ2-2, with D tentatively TRBD2 (6 bases). Trimming stripped 0 bases from V and 5 bases from J, with 13 bases between. The CDR3 has 16 residues. CDR1 LGHNA and CDR2 YSLEER come from the germline V gene. CDR3 protein: CASSQDPGVGTGELFF. The DNA of the CDR3 is TGCGCCAGCAGCCAAGATCCGGGAGTGGGGACCGGGGAGCTGTTTTTT.

The chain has TRBV7-3 and TRBJ2-1; D is uncertain. Germline loops: CDR1 SGHTA, CDR2 FQGTGA. The CDR3 is made up of 13 amino acids. V lost 2 bases and J lost 8, with 10 bases in between. CDR3 sequence reads: CASSLGPNYEQFF. The CDR3 nucleotides read TGTGCCAGCAGCTTAGGGCCAAACTATGAGCAGTTCTTC.

The rearrangement uses TRBV19 and TRBJ2-2; 11 bases match TRBD2. J lost 3 bases, V lost 5 bases, and 2 bases had no gene match. The CDR3 covers 15 residues. Germline CDR1 is LNHDA and CDR2 is SQIVND (reference sequence). The DNA of the CDR3 is TGTGCCAGTAGTGTACTAGCGGGAGACACCGGGGAGCTGTTTTTT. This encodes CASSVLAGDTGELFF.

The CDR3 is CASSLSRETQYF. As DNA, the CDR3 is TGCGCCAGCAGCTTGAGTCGGGAGACCCAGTACTTC. The rearrangement links TRBV5-1 to TRBJ2-5, with D unclear. The CDR3 length is 12 residues. V was shortened by 1 base and J by 5 bases, with 6 bases between the two germline ends. Germline V lookup: CDR1 SGHRS, CDR2 YFSETQ. Using reference TRBV5-1 and TRBJ2-5 for the parts outside the CDR3, the full variable domain is KAGVTQTPRYLIKTRGQQVTLSCSPISGHRSVSWYQQTPGQGLQFLFEYFSETQRNKGNFPGRFSGRQFSNSRSEMNVSTLELGDSALYLCASSLSRETQYFGPGTRLLVL.

The CDR3 nucleotides read TGTGCCAGCAGCTCCCTCGTGGGGGGGTCAGATACGCAGTATTTT. As protein: CASSSLVGGSDTQYF. J is TRBJ2-3 and V is TRBV7-6; 7 bases are shared with TRBD2. Per germline, CDR1 SGHVS and CDR2 FNYEAQ. With V trimmed by 4 bases and J by 4 bases, 8 bases remained unmatched. This CDR3 has 15 residues.

This chain joins TRBV5-1 and TRBJ1-4; weak D call: TRBD1 (5 bases). This CDR3 is built from 14 residues. V was shortened by 4 bases and J by 5 bases, with 12 bases between the two germline ends. Germline V gives CDR1 SGHRS, CDR2 YFSETQ. The CDR3 spells CASSPGGVNEKLFF. CDR3 in DNA: TGCGCCAGCAGCCCGGGGGGGGTCAATGAAAAACTGTTTTTT.

The rearrangement joins TRBV7-2 to TRBJ2-3; D ambiguous. Between the trimmed V and J ends, which lost 0 bases and 3 bases, there was a span of 13 bases. CDR3 size: 16 residues. CDR1 and CDR2 from the germline V gene are SGHTA and FQGNSA. The CDR3 loop reads CASSLAYSNPTDTQYF. As DNA, the CDR3 is TGTGCCAGCAGCTTAGCTTACAGCAACCCTACAGATACGCAGTATTTT.

The V and J genes are TRBV6-6 and TRBJ2-5; 8 nucleotides line up with TRBD2. The CDR3 runs 14 residues. The trim removed 4 bases at V and 3 bases at J, leaving 4 bases unmatched. Germline CDR1 and CDR2: MNHNY and SVGAGI (reference sequence). The CDR3 spells CASSSSGGEETQYF. The CDR3 DNA is TGTGCCAGCAGTTCCTCGGGAGGGGAAGAGACCCAGTACTTC.

This clone was found once. The V gene is TRBV10-1, the J gene TRBJ2-1, with 13 bases matching TRBD2. Looked up from germline, CDR1 is WNHNN and CDR2 is SYGVQD (reference sequence). This CDR3 spans 16 amino acids. The V segment lost 5 bases and the J segment 7 bases; nucleotides outside the gene matches: 8. CDR3 DNA sequence: TGCGCCAGCAGTTCAGGACTAGCGGGAGCCGCGAATGAGCAGTTCTTC. Translation: CASSSGLAGAANEQFF.

By frequency in the sample, this clone is medium-sized. The J gene is TRBJ1-1, the V gene TRBV13; tentatively, D is TRBD1 (5 bases). V was pared by 9 bases and J by 0 bases, with 8 bases between. This CDR3 spans 12 amino acids. The V gene's germline CDR1 is PRHDT and CDR2 FYEKMQ (reference sequence). DNA of the CDR3: TGTGCCAGTGCAGGGTTGAACACTGAAGCTTTCTTT. Translating gives CASAGLNTEAFF.

The sample holds a few counts of this clone. The CDR3 DNA sequence: TGTGCCAGCTCACCGAGGGTTCGCGAGCAGTACTTC. Translating gives CASSPRVREQYF. The rearrangement joins TRBV18 to TRBJ2-7; the D gene is possibly TRBD2 (5 bases). The V gene lost 3 bases and the J gene lost 6 bases, with 9 bases spanning the gap. In germline, CDR1 is KGHSH, CDR2 LQKENI. This CDR3 contains 12 residues.

The DNA of the CDR3 is TGTGCCAGTAGTAGCGGGAGGGCCTCCTACAATGAGCAGTTCTTC. This sequence encodes CASSSGRASYNEQFF. The genes are TRBV19 and TRBJ2-1; 9 positions agree with TRBD2. Germline assignment: CDR1 LNHDA and CDR2 SQIVND (reference sequence). V dropped 4 bases and J dropped 0; count of bases not matched to a gene: 1. This CDR3 region has 15 residues.

CDR3: CASSRGAGNTIYF. The CDR3 coding sequence is TGTGCCAGCAGTCGGGGGGCCGGAAACACCATATATTTT. This sequence joins TRBV28 and TRBJ1-3, with D maybe TRBD1 (6 bases). This CDR3 is built from 13 residues. Trimming shortened V by 5 bases and J by 4 bases, and 9 bases separated the two germline ends. Germline CDR1 reads MDHEN; CDR2 reads SYDVKM.

The V and J genes are TRBV27 and TRBJ2-7, with D possibly being TRBD2 (6 bases). V was pared by 5 bases and J by 1 base, with 15 bases between. Germline V gene sequence: CDR1 MNHEY, CDR2 SMNVEV (reference sequence). This CDR3 spans 15 amino acids. The CDR3: CASSPGDSGSYEQYF. CDR3 in DNA: TGTGCCAGCAGTCCCGGGGATAGCGGATCCTACGAGCAGTACTTC.

This sequence joins TRBV5-1 and TRBJ2-3; D may be TRBD2 (7 bases). Deletions cut 1 base from V and 0 bases from J, with 15 bases between. The CDR3 contains 17 residues. Germline V gene sequence: CDR1 SGHRS, CDR2 YFSETQ. CDR3 sequence reads: CASSLYPGGISTDTQYF. DNA of the CDR3: TGCGCCAGCAGCTTGTATCCGGGGGGCATTAGCACAGATACGCAGTATTTT.

This clone appeared a few times. The V gene is TRBV28, the J gene TRBJ2-7, with 9 nucleotides matching TRBD2. The germline V gene encodes CDR1 MDHEN and CDR2 SYDVKM. The trim removed 6 bases at V and 2 bases at J, leaving 5 bases unmatched. The CDR3 has 14 amino acids. The CDR3 protein is CASSRLAGTYEQYF. The CDR3 DNA reads TGTGCCAGCAGCCGTCTAGCGGGGACCTACGAGCAGTACTTC.

This clone was seen a few times. This chain connects TRBV28 to TRBJ2-4; D may be TRBD1 (5 bases). The CDR3 sequence is 15 residues long. CDR1 and CDR2 from the germline V gene are MDHEN and SYDVKM. Trimming took 4 bases from V and 0 from J, leaving 10 bases between them. CDR3 loop: CASSSRQRAKNIQYF. The CDR3 nucleotides read TGTGCCAGCAGTTCACGACAGAGAGCCAAAAACATTCAGTACTTC.

This clone has more than one count but fewer than ten. V usage is TRBV6-4 and J usage is TRBJ2-1; 7 bases are a match to TRBD1. Germline V CDR1 and CDR2: MRHNA, SNTAGT. J gave up 8 bases and V 3 bases, and 4 bases lay outside the gene matches. The CDR3 is 13 residues long. In nucleotides, the CDR3 is TGTGCCAGCAGTGATAAGGGGACAGATGAGCAGTTCTTC. Protein: CASSDKGTDEQFF.

This clone has just a few counts. Other DNA sequences in the same sample also yield this CDR3. The chain combines TRBV11-2 with TRBJ2-7; D remains unclear. The length of the CDR3 is 14 residues. CDR1 is SGHAT, CDR2 FQNNGV, per germline. With 5 bases removed from V and 0 bases from J, the gap between germline ends came to 11 bases. As DNA, the CDR3 is TGTGCCAGCAGCCTCGGGTTTAGCTCCTACGAGCAGTACTTC. Protein: CASSLGFSSYEQYF.